A selection of T cell receptor beta chains follows, all from one sample in a study of technical replicates of blood from several donors. Profiled with immunoSEQ multiplex PCR; TCRdb holds only in-frame clones, not every one. Among over 30,000 clones listed, more than 90% were seen once. Sequencing used PBMCs. The source is a human donor in good health. Some clones in this sample may be carry-over from other donors' samples. The CDR3 runs from the conserved cysteine through the conserved F or W. The D gene is left open where the match is weak. The size entry is marked missing in some rows and otherwise reads once, few, many or a size class.

clone size	J gene	V gene	D gene	CDR3 length	CDR3 DNA	CDR3 protein
-	TRBJ2-5	TRBV30	TRBD2	13	TGTGCCTGGAGGGGGACTAGCTCGGAGACCCAGTACTTC	CAWRGTSSETQYF
few	TRBJ2-1	TRBV13	TRBD1	16	TGTGCCAGCAGCTCATTGTCCGGGACAGGGGTCAATGAGCAGTTCTTC	CASSSLSGTGVNEQFF
few	TRBJ2-7	TRBV11-3	-	14	TGTGCCAGCAGCTTGACTCCATCCTCCTACGAGCAGTACTTC	CASSLTPSSYEQYF
-	TRBJ1-5	TRBV5-8	-	14	TGTGCCAGCAGCTCCTTTATGAGCAATCAGCCCCAGCATTTT	CASSSFMSNQPQHF
-	TRBJ1-2	TRBV5-1	TRBD1	16	TGCGCCAGCAGCTTGGTGGTTGGACAGGGGAGCTATGGCTACACCTTC	CASSLVVGQGSYGYTF
-	TRBJ2-7	TRBV4-2	-	15	TGTGCCAGCAGCCAAGACAGTAATCTAGCCTACGAGCAGTACTTC	CASSQDSNLAYEQYF
-	TRBJ1-2	TRBV9	-	13	TGTGCCAGCAGCGCCACGAGGGGGGGCGGCTACACCTTC	CASSATRGGGYTF
-	TRBJ2-7	TRBV7-6	TRBD1	14	TGTGCCAGCAGCCTGGGACAGGGGGACTACGAGCAGTACTTC	CASSLGQGDYEQYF
-	TRBJ1-1	TRBV18	-	15	TGTGCCAGCTCAGGGGCTGGGGTTATTAGTACTGAAGCTTTCTTT	CASSGAGVISTEAFF
-	TRBJ2-5	TRBV6-5	TRBD2	14	TGTGCCAGCAGCAAGGGGGAAAGCGGGGGGGGGCAATACTTC	CASSKGESGGGQYF
-	TRBJ2-7	TRBV4-1	TRBD2	15	TGCGCCAGCAGCCAGAGGACTAGCGGGAGTTACGAGCAGTACTTC	CASSQRTSGSYEQYF
-	TRBJ1-1	TRBV21-1	-	13	TGTGCCAGCAGCGGACAGAGAAACACTGAAGCTTTCTTT	CASSGQRNTEAFF
-	TRBJ1-5	TRBV6-4	-	11	TGTGCCAAATCAGGGTCCCAACCCCAGCATTTT	CAKSGSQPQHF
-	TRBJ1-6	TRBV6-6	-	14	TGTGCCAGCAGCCCGAGGGAGGGAACGGTTGGTCTCCACTTT	CASSPREGTVGLHF
-	TRBJ1-2	TRBV6-5	TRBD1	15	TGTGCCAGCAAGATAGGACAGGCTCTCTCCTATGGCTACACCTTC	CASKIGQALSYGYTF
-	TRBJ1-1	TRBV6-5	-	11	TGTGCCAGCAGTTGGGGGGCTGAAGCTTTCTTT	CASSWGAEAFF
few	TRBJ2-3	TRBV6-4	-	13	TGTGCCAGCAGTGAGACTGGCACAGATACGCAGTATTTT	CASSETGTDTQYF
-	TRBJ2-7	TRBV11-2	-	14	TGTGCCAGCAGCTTTAATCCGCGGGACTACGAGCAGTACTTC	CASSFNPRDYEQYF
-	TRBJ1-2	TRBV7-9	-	13	TGTGCCAGCAGCTTATCCGGGAGCTATGGCTACACCTTC	CASSLSGSYGYTF
-	TRBJ2-5	TRBV23-1	-	17	TGCGCCAGCAGTCAATCCTCCGCGGGACAGAGCAAAGAGACCCAGTACTTC	CASSQSSAGQSKETQYF
-	TRBJ2-3	TRBV9	TRBD2	15	TGTGCCAGCAGCGCCAACAGCGGGAGCGTAGATACGCAGTATTTT	CASSANSGSVDTQYF
-	TRBJ2-7	TRBV6-5	TRBD1	14	TGTGCCAGCAGTCGCCGTACAGGGGGTCACGAGCAGTACTTC	CASSRRTGGHEQYF
-	TRBJ1-6	TRBV5-6	-	13	TGTGCCAGCAGCAGGGACAACAATTCACCCCTCCACTTT	CASSRDNNSPLHF
-	TRBJ2-3	TRBV5-6	TRBD2	15	TGTGCCAGCAGCTTGACTAGCGGGAGCTCAGATACGCAGTATTTT	CASSLTSGSSDTQYF
-	TRBJ1-6	TRBV11-2	-	15	TGTGCCAGCAGCCGAACGTTGGACTTTAATTCACCCCTCCACTTT	CASSRTLDFNSPLHF
-	TRBJ2-1	TRBV27	TRBD2	16	TGTGCCAGCAGTTTAATCTTGGGACTAGCGGGTAATGAGCAGTTCTTC	CASSLILGLAGNEQFF
-	TRBJ2-5	TRBV5-1	TRBD2	18	TGCGCCAGCAGCCCCTCGTCTAGCGGGGGGCCCCTCCAAGAGACCCAGTACTTC	CASSPSSSGGPLQETQYF
-	TRBJ2-2	TRBV6-1	TRBD1	15	TGTGCCAGCACCCCTGGGACAGGGGACGTCGGGGAGCTGTTTTTT	CASTPGTGDVGELFF
-	TRBJ1-2	TRBV2	TRBD1	13	TGTGCCAGCGGGAGACAGGGGTCGGCAGGCTACACCTTC	CASGRQGSAGYTF
-	TRBJ2-1	TRBV4-3	-	14	TGCGCCAGCAGCCAAGGGATGACGGGATTTTCACAGTTCTTC	CASSQGMTGFSQFF
-	TRBJ2-7	TRBV11-2	TRBD2	15	TGTGCCAGCAGTGGAGGGACTAGCGGGAGTTACGAGCAGTACTTC	CASSGGTSGSYEQYF
medium-sized	TRBJ2-4	TRBV5-4	-	14	TGTGCCAGCAGCGAAGGACTAGCCAAAAACATTCAGTACTTC	CASSEGLAKNIQYF
-	TRBJ1-1	TRBV2	-	14	TGTGCCAGCAGTGATCAGGGGCTGAACACTGAAGCTTTCTTT	CASSDQGLNTEAFF
few	TRBJ1-2	TRBV7-2	TRBD1	16	TGTGCCAGCAGCGGAATAACAGCCGGGACAGCCTATGGCTACACCTTC	CASSGITAGTAYGYTF
-	TRBJ2-1	TRBV9	-	13	TGTGCCAGCAGCGTAGTGGCAGGGGATGAGCAGTTCTTC	CASSVVAGDEQFF
once	TRBJ2-1	TRBV2	-	15	TGTGCCAGCAGTGACCGGGGTAACTCCTACAATGAGCAGTTCTTC	CASSDRGNSYNEQFF
-	TRBJ2-7	TRBV5-6	TRBD1	15	TGTGCCAGCAGCTACTGGGACAGATCAACCTACGAGCAGTACTTC	CASSYWDRSTYEQYF
-	TRBJ2-2	TRBV7-9	TRBD1	15	TGTGCCAGCAGCTGGACAGGGCCCAACACCGGGGAGCTGTTTTTT	CASSWTGPNTGELFF
-	TRBJ2-2	TRBV5-1	-	14	TGCGCCAGCAGCGGGCGGACAGTCATCGGGGAGCTGTTTTTT	CASSGRTVIGELFF
-	TRBJ2-7	TRBV11-2	-	17	TGTGCCAGCAGCTTAGGACGGGGGACAGACACCGCGATGGGGCAGTACTTC	CASSLGRGTDTAMGQYF
few	TRBJ2-6	TRBV2	-	19	TGTGCCAGCAGTTTTCATAAAAATCAGGGGCTATCTGGGGCCAACGTCCTGACTTTC	CASSFHKNQGLSGANVLTF
-	TRBJ1-2	TRBV7-9	-	14	TGTGCCAGCAGCGTTGCCAGGGTTGACTATGGCTACACCTTC	CASSVARVDYGYTF
-	TRBJ1-1	TRBV11-2	TRBD1	19	TGTGCCAGCAGCTTAGGAAGGGGGCTTTTGGGGCCGGGAAACACTGAAGCTTTCTTT	CASSLGRGLLGPGNTEAFF
-	TRBJ2-3	TRBV9	TRBD2	14	TGTGCCAGCAGCCCCGGGGGGTTCACAGATACGCAGTATTTT	CASSPGGFTDTQYF
-	TRBJ2-7	TRBV7-6	TRBD2	17	TGTGCCAGCAGCTTAGGAGGGAGGCTAGCGGGAGTTTACGAGCAGTACTTC	CASSLGGRLAGVYEQYF
-	TRBJ1-3	TRBV25-1	TRBD1	18	TGTGCCAGCAGTGCCTATCCGGGACAGGGGTTCTCTGGAAACACCATATATTTT	CASSAYPGQGFSGNTIYF
-	TRBJ1-2	TRBV5-6	-	12	TGTGCCAGCTCGTGGGCCCACTATGGCTACACCTTC	CASSWAHYGYTF
-	TRBJ2-7	TRBV4-1	-	15	TGCGCCAGCAGCCAGGCGGTCGGGAGATCGGGGGAGCAGTACTTC	CASSQAVGRSGEQYF
-	TRBJ2-7	TRBV7-9	TRBD2	16	TGTGCCAGCAGCTTAGCGGCTAGCGGGGGGAAGTACGAGCAGTACTTC	CASSLAASGGKYEQYF
-	TRBJ1-3	TRBV9	-	17	TGTGCCAGCAGCGCCCAACAGGGACGGGGGGGTGGAAACACCATATATTTT	CASSAQQGRGGGNTIYF
-	TRBJ2-2	TRBV5-4	TRBD2	15	TGTGCCAGCAGCTCCCTTAGCGGGAGGGGCGGGGAGCTGTTTTTT	CASSSLSGRGGELFF
once	TRBJ1-1	TRBV6-5	TRBD1	16	TGTGCCAGCAGTTCGCAACCGGGACAGGGGGCGACTGAAGCTTTCTTT	CASSSQPGQGATEAFF
-	TRBJ2-2	TRBV12-5	TRBD2	15	TGTGCTAGTGGAAAACTAGCGTTTAACACCGGGGAGCTGTTTTTT	CASGKLAFNTGELFF
-	TRBJ1-5	TRBV6-1	-	15	TGTGCCAGCAGTGAGCGGGTTTATAGCAATCAGCCCCAGCATTTT	CASSERVYSNQPQHF
-	TRBJ1-1	TRBV5-6	TRBD1	14	TGTGCCAGCAGTTGGACCGGGACAGGGGGCATCGCTTTCTTT	CASSWTGTGGIAFF
-	TRBJ1-3	TRBV10-3	-	14	TGTGCCATCAGTGTTTCAGAATCTGGAAACACCATATATTTT	CAISVSESGNTIYF